This TCR beta chain was sequenced in a study of PD-1 blockade in classical Hodgkin lymphoma. Overall study results and limits: Exclusion was applied to patients who started nivolumab under 1 year after ASCT. A reduction in baseline TCR diversity was reportedly seen in newly diagnosed patients relative to healthy donors.

The germline V gene encodes CDR1 SEHNR and CDR2 FQNEAQ (reference sequence). Deletions cut 3 bases from V and 8 bases from J, with 26 bases between. The CDR3 contains 17 residues. With respect to this clone: Its antigen is currently unknown.

Documented time point: cycle 4 day 1 (C4D1), after six to seven weeks of nivolumab. Patients all relapsed after autologous stem cell transplantation, and there was variation in brentuximab vedotin exposure. Clones were sequenced by immunoSEQ multiplex PCR, and TCRdb holds only the in-frame ones, with some missing. The sample lists 100,000 or so clones; more than 70% were seen once. The rearrangement uses TRBV7-9 and TRBJ2-7, with a possible D match to TRBD2 (6 bases). The source is a human donor with classical Hodgkin lymphoma. The specimen was peripheral blood mononuclear cells (PBMCs), collected before the fourth cycle of nivolumab. CDR3 loop: CASSLGGSGKEGWKQYF. The CDR3 DNA reads TGTGCCAGCAGCTTGGGTGGGTCGGGGAAGGAGGGGTGGAAGCAGTACTTC.